Listed here is a single TCR beta chain. Only in-frame clones appear in the TCRdb table, and some are missing; sequencing was by immunoSEQ multiplex PCR. The data show tens of thousands of clones, with about 85% seen just once and around 9.8% held by the top ten. This sample was taken from a study of blood T cell repertoires in COVID-19. Whole-study context: The cDNA or gDNA used as material had been derived from T cells, B-cell-depleted T cells, or PBMCs.

The V and J ends lost 6 bases and 2 bases, in that order; junction bases with no gene match: 8. Germline V gives CDR1 MNHEY, CDR2 SVGAGI. This CDR3 contains 15 residues. V usage is TRBV6-5 and J usage is TRBJ2-3, with 7 bases identical to TRBD2. This clonotype was sampled from a human donor in a cohort sampled during active COVID-19. Material: peripheral blood. The CDR3 loop reads CASSLWGRATDTQYF. CDR3 in DNA: TGTGCCAGCAGCCTGTGGGGGAGGGCCACAGATACGCAGTATTTT.